The clone carrying this TCR beta chain has only a few counts. The study ran its PCR with 60 Vbeta and 13 Jbeta primers. Only in-frame clones appear in the TCRdb table, and some are missing; sequencing was by immunoSEQ multiplex PCR. Among over 250,000 clones listed, approximately 90% were seen once. The entry originates in a study of cytomegalovirus exposure and HLA in healthy donors. What was sequenced was PBMCs. This TCR derives from a man aged 40-50 years in good health and CMV-seropositive.

The CDR3, as DNA: TGTGCCAGCAGTTTGGACAGGGGCTATGGCTACACCTTC. Its translation is CASSLDRGYGYTF. This chain connects TRBV6-4 to TRBJ1-2; 9 nucleotides align to TRBD1. With V trimmed by 5 bases and J by 4 bases, 2 bases remained unmatched. The germline gives CDR1 MRHNA, CDR2 SNTAGT. The CDR3 sequence is 13 residues long.